This T cell receptor (beta chain) was documented in a study of cytomegalovirus exposure and HLA in healthy donors. Study information: HLA-typed donors contributed some 85 million unique TCRs, which were held in an early data release. General study results and limits: There were some public TCRs occurring in many donors, but most TCR sequences were rare. Likely technical artifact: a cluster of highly shared sequence variants.

In the PCR, 60 Vbeta and 13 Jbeta primers were used. TCRdb keeps only in-frame clones here, not all; method: immunoSEQ multiplex PCR. Of more than 150,000 clones in the sample, around 77% were seen once. Per the germline V gene, CDR1 is SGDLS and CDR2 is YYNGEE. The germline V and J ends were trimmed by 3 bases and 8 bases, with 12 bases remaining between them. The length of the CDR3 is 13 residues. As regards this clone: Its antigen is currently unknown.

The sequencing sample was made of PBMCs. The receptor's source is a man in his forties or fifties in good health and CMV-seronegative. This chain connects TRBV9 to TRBJ1-5; perhaps TRBD1 as D (6 bases). CDR3 in amino acids: CASSAGGKEPQHF. CDR3 in DNA: TGTGCCAGCAGCGCTGGGGGCAAGGAGCCCCAGCATTTT.